This TCR beta chain was sequenced for a study of blood T cell repertoires in COVID-19. Study-wide background: The origin of the acute and convalescent COVID-19 samples was the United States, Italy and Spain.

The V gene's germline CDR1 is MNHGY and CDR2 SVAAGI. V lost 7 bases and J 6 bases, leaving 8 bases between the germline ends. This CDR3 is built from 11 residues. Methods used by the authors: Using reference gene primer amplification, nucleated cell counts were estimated. This table comes from immunoSEQ multiplex PCR, and its TCRdb copy is limited to in-frame clones, with some not included. V, J and clone size derive from that table, while D and trimming were established from the DNA sequence. The sample holds 65,000 to 85,000 clones, 80% to 90% seen once. A few counts support this clone. The origin of this receptor is a man aged 45 to 65 with active COVID-19. The gene calls are TRBV6-9 and TRBJ2-3, with D possibly being TRBD2 (5 bases). The specimen sequenced was peripheral blood. In nucleotides, the CDR3 is TGTGCCAGCAATAAGCGGGATACGCAGTATTTT. Translation gives CASNKRDTQYF.